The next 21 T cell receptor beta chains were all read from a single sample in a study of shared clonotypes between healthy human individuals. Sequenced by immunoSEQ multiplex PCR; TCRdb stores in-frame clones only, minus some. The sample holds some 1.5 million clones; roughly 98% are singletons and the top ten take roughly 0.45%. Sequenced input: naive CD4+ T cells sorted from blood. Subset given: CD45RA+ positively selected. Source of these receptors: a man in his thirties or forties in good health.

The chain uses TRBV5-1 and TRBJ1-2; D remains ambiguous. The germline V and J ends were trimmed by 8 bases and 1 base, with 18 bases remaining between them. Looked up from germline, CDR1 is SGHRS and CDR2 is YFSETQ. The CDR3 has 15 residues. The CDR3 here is CARDGLWFSNYGYTF. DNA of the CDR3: TGCGCCAGAGATGGGCTGTGGTTCAGTAACTATGGCTACACCTTC.

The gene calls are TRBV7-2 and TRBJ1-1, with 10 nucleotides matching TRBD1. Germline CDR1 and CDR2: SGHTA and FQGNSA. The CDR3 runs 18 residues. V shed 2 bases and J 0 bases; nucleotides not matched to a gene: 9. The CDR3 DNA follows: TGTGCCAGCAGCTTATTGACCCGGGACAGGGGACTGAACACTGAAGCTTTCTTT. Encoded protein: CASSLLTRDRGLNTEAFF.

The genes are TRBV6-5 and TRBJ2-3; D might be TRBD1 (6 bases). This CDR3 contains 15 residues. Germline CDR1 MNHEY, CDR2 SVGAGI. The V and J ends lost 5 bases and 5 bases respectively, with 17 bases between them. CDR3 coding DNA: TGTGCCAGCAGTATAGACCTAGGCAGGGGAGATACGCAGTATTTT. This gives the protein CASSIDLGRGDTQYF.

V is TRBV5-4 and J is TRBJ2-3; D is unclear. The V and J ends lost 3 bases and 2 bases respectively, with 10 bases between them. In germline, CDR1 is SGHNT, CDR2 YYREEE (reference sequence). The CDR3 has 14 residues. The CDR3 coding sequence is TGTGCCAGCAGCTACAAGAAGAACACAGATACGCAGTATTTT. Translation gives CASSYKKNTDTQYF.

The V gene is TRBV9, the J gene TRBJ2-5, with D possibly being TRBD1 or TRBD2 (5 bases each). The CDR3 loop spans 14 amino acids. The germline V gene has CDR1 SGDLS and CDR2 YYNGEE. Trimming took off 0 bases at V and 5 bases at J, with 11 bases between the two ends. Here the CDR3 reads CASSVGGNGETQYF. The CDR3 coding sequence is TGTGCCAGCAGCGTAGGGGGGAACGGGGAGACCCAGTACTTC.

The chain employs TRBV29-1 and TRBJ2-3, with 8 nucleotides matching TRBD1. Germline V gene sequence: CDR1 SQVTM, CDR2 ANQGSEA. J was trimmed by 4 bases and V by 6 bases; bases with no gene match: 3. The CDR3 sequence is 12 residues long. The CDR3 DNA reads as TGCAGCGTGGCAGGGGGCGCAGATACGCAGTATTTT. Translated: CSVAGGADTQYF.

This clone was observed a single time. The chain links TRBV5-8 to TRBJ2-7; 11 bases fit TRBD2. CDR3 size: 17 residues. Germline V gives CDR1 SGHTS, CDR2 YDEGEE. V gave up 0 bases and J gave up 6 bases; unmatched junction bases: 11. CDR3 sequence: CASSLDLAGGLLREQYF. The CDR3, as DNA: TGTGCCAGCAGCTTGGATTTAGCGGGAGGGTTACTACGCGAGCAGTACTTC.

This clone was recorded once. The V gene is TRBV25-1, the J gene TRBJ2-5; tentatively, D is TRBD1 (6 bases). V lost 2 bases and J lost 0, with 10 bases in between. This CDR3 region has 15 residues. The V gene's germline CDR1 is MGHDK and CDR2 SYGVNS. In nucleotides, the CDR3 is TGTGCCAGCAGTGAACCACAGGGTTACCAAGAGACCCAGTACTTC. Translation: CASSEPQGYQETQYF.

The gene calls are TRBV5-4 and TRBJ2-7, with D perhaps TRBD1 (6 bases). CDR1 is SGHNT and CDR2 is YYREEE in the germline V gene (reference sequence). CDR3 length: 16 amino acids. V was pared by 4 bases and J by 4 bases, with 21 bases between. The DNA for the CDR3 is TGTGCCAGCAGCCAAGATTGGCAGGGGCGATTTTACGAGCAGTACTTC. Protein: CASSQDWQGRFYEQYF. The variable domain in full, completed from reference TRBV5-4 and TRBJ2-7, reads ETGVTQSPTHLIKTRGQQVTLRCSSQSGHNTVSWYQQALGQGPQFIFQYYREEENGRGNFPPRFSGLQFPNYSSELNVNALELDDSALYLCASSQDWQGRFYEQYFGPGTRLTVT.

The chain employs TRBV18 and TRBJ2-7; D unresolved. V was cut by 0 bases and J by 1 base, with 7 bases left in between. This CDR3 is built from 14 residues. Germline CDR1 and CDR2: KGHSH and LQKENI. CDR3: CASSPPVLSYEQYF. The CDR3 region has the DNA TGTGCCAGCTCACCACCGGTACTTTCCTACGAGCAGTACTTC.

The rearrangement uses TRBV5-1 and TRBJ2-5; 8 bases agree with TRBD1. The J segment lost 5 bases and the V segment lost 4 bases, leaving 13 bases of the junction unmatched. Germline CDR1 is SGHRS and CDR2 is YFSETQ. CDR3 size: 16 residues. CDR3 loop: CASSGGQAVPRETQYF. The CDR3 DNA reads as TGCGCCAGCAGCGGGGGACAGGCCGTCCCCCGTGAGACCCAGTACTTC. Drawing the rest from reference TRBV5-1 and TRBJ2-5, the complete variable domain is KAGVTQTPRYLIKTRGQQVTLSCSPISGHRSVSWYQQTPGQGLQFLFEYFSETQRNKGNFPGRFSGRQFSNSRSEMNVSTLELGDSALYLCASSGGQAVPRETQYFGPGTRLLVL.

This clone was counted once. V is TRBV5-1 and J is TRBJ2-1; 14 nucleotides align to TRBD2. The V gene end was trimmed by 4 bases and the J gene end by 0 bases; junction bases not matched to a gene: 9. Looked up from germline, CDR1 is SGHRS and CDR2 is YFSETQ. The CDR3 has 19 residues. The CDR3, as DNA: TGCGCCAGCAGCCCCGGACTAGCGGGAGGCCAACGCTCCTACAATGAGCAGTTCTTC. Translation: CASSPGLAGGQRSYNEQFF.

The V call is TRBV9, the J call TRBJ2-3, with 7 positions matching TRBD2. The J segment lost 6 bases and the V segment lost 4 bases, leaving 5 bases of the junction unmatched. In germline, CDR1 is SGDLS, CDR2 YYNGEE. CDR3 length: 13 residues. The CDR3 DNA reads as TGTGCCAGCAGCCCGGGACTACTCGATACGCAGTATTTT. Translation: CASSPGLLDTQYF.

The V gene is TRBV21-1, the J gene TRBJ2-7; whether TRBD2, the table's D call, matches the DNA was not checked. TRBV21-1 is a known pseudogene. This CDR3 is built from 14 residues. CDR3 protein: CASSASPSSYEQYF. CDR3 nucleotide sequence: TGTGCCAGCAGCGCCTCCCCGAGCTCCTACGAGCAGTACTTC.

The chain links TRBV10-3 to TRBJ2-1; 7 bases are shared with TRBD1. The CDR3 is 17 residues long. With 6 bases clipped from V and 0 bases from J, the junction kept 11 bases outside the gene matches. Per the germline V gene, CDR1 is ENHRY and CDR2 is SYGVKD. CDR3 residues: CAIRITGEGSSYNEQFF. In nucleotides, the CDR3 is TGTGCCATCAGAATAACAGGGGAAGGGAGCTCCTACAATGAGCAGTTCTTC.

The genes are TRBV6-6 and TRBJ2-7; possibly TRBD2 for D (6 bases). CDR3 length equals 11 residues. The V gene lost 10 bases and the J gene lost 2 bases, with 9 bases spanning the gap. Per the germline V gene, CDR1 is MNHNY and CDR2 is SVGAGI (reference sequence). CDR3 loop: CATRGTYEQYF. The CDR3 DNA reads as TGTGCCACGCGGGGTACCTACGAGCAGTACTTC.

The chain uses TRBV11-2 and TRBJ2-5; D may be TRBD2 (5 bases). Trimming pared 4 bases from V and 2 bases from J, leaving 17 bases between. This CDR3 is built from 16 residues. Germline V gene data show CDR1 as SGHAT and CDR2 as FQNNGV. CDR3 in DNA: TGTGCCAGCAGCTCCATTACGAGGGTGGGTCAAGAGACCCAGTACTTC. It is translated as CASSSITRVGQETQYF.

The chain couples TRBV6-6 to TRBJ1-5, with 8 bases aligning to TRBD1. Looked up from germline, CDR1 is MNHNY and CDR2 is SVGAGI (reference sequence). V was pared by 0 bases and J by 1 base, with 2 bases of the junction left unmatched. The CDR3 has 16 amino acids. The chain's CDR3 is CASSYSTGASNQPQHF. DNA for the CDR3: TGTGCCAGCAGTTACTCGACAGGGGCGAGCAATCAGCCCCAGCATTTT.

CDR3 residues: CAFRTSRSYNEQFF. CDR3 DNA: TGTGCCTTCCGGACGAGTCGCTCCTACAATGAGCAGTTCTTC. The gene calls are TRBV2 and TRBJ2-1, with D unresolved. Trimming pared 11 bases from V and 0 bases from J, leaving 14 bases between. The germline gives CDR1 SNHLY, CDR2 FYNNEI. This CDR3 has 14 residues.

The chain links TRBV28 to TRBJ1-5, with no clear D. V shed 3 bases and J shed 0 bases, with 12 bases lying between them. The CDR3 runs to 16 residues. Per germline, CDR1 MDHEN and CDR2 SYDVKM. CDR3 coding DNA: TGTGCCAGCAGTTTGGCCCAGATCTATAGCAATCAGCCCCAGCATTTT. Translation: CASSLAQIYSNQPQHF.

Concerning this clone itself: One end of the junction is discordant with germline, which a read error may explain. CDR3 DNA sequence: TGTGCCAGCAGTCACTCCATGAACTATGGCTACACCTTC. This codes for CASSHSMNYGYTF. This chain joins TRBV6-5 and TRBJ1-2; no reliable D call. The CDR3 sequence is 13 residues long. Germline-derived CDR1 and CDR2 are MNHEY and SVGAGI.